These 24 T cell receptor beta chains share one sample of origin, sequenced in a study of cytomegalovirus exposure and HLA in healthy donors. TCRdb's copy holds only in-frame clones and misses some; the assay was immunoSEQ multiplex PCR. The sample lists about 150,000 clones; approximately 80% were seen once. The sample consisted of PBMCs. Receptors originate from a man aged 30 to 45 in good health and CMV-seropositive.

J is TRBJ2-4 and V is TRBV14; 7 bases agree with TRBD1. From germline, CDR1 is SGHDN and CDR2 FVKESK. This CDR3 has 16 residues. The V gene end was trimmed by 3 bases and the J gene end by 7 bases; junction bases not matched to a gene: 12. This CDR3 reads CASSQNSGTARNIQYF. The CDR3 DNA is TGTGCCAGCAGCCAGAACTCCGGGACAGCCCGCAACATTCAGTACTTC.

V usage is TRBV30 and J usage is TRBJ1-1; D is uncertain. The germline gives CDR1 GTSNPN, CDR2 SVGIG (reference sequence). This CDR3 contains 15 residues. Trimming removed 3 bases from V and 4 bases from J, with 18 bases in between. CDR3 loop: CAWSQIRVGGTEAFF. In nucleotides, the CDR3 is TGTGCCTGGAGCCAGATCCGGGTCGGCGGCACTGAAGCTTTCTTT.

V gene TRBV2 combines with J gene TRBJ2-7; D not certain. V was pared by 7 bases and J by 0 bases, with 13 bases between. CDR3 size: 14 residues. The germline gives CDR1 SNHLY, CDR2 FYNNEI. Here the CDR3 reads CASKTESLSYEQYF. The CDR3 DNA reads TGTGCCAGCAAAACTGAGTCCCTCTCCTACGAGCAGTACTTC.

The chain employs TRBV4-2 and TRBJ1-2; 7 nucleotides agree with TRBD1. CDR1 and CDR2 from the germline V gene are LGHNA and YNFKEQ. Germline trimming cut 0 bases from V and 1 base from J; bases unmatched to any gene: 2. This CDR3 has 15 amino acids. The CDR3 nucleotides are TGTGCCAGCAGCCAAGAGGGACAGAATAACTATGGCTACACCTTC. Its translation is CASSQEGQNNYGYTF.

This CDR3 is CASSPGTGRAKNIQYF. CDR3 in DNA: TGTGCCAGCAGCCCCGGGACAGGGAGAGCCAAAAACATTCAGTACTTC. V and J are TRBV7-2 and TRBJ2-4, with 9 bases identical to TRBD1. The V segment lost 5 bases and the J segment 0 bases; nucleotides outside the gene matches: 5. Germline V lookup: CDR1 SGHTA, CDR2 FQGNSA. The CDR3 consists of 16 residues.

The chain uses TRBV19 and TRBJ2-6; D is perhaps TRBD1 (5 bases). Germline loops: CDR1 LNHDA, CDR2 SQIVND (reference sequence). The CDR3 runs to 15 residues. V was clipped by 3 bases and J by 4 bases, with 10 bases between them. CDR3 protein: CASSIGAPGANVLTF. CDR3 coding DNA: TGTGCCAGTAGTATTGGGGCTCCCGGGGCCAACGTCCTGACTTTC.

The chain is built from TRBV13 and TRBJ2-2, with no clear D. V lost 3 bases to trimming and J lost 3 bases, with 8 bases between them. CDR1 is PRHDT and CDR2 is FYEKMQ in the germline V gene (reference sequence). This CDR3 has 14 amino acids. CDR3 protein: CASSFRSYTGELFF. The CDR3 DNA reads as TGTGCCAGCAGCTTCAGGTCGTACACCGGGGAGCTGTTTTTT.

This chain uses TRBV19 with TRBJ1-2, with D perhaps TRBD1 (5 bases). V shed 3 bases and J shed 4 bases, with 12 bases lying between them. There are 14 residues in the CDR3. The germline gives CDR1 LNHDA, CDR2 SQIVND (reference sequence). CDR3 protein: CASSIFQGGYGYTF. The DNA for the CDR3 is TGTGCCAGTAGTATTTTTCAGGGCGGCTATGGCTACACCTTC.

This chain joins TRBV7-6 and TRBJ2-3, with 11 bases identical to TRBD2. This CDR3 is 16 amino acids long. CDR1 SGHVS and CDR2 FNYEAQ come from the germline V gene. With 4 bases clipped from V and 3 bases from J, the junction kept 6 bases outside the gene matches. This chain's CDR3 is CASSSARLAGTDTQYF. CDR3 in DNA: TGTGCCAGCAGCTCCGCCCGACTAGCGGGGACAGATACGCAGTATTTT.

DNA of the CDR3: TGTGCCAGCAGGCCATCCGGGGGGACCTACAATGAGCAGTTCTTC. Encoded protein: CASRPSGGTYNEQFF. The rearrangement uses TRBV6-5 and TRBJ2-1; 7 bases are shared with TRBD2. The CDR3 covers 15 residues. CDR1 and CDR2 (germline): MNHEY, SVGAGI. V gave up 6 bases and J gave up 2 bases; unmatched junction bases: 7.

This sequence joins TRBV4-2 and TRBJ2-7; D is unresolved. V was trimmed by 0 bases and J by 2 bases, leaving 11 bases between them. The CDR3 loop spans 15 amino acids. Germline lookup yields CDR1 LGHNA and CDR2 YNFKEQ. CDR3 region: CASSQDSNPTYEQYF. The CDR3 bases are TGTGCCAGCAGCCAAGACAGTAATCCGACCTACGAGCAGTACTTC.

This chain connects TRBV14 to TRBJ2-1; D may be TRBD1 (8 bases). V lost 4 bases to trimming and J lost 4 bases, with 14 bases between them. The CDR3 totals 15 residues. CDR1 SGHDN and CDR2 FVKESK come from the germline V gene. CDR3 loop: CASSPNRGGYNEQFF. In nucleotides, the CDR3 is TGTGCCAGCAGCCCCAACAGGGGGGGATACAATGAGCAGTTCTTC.

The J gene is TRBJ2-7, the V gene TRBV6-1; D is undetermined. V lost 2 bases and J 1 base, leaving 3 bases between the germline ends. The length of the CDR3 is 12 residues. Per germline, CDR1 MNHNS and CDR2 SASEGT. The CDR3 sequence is CASSELSYEQYF. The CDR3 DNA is TGTGCCAGCAGTGAACTTTCCTACGAGCAGTACTTC.

CDR3 protein: CASSFDRGRLNTDTQYF. The CDR3, as DNA: TGTGCCAGCAGCTTCGACAGGGGCCGACTTAACACAGATACGCAGTATTTT. The chain joins TRBV5-6 to TRBJ2-3, with 8 bases matching TRBD1. The CDR3 extends over 17 amino acids. The V gene end was trimmed by 2 bases and the J gene end by 2 bases; junction bases not matched to a gene: 10. The germline gives CDR1 SGHDT, CDR2 YYEEEE. Filled out from reference TRBV5-6 and TRBJ2-3, the complete variable domain reads DAGVTQSPTHLIKTRGQQVTLRCSPKSGHDTVSWYQQALGQGPQFIFQYYEEEERQRGNFPDRFSGHQFPNYSSELNVNALLLGDSALYLCASSFDRGRLNTDTQYFGPGTRLTVL.

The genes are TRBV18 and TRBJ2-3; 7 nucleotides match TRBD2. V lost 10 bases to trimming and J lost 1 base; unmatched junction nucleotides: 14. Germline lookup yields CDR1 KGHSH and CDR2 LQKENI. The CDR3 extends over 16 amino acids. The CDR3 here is CATHVTGGAGTDTQYF. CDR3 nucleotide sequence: TGTGCCACCCACGTCACGGGAGGCGCGGGCACAGATACGCAGTATTTT.

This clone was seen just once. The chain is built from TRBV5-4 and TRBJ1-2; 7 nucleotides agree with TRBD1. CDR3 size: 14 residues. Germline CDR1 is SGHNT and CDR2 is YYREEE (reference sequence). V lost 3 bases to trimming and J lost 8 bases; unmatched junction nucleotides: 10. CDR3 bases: TGTGCCAGCAGCTCCGACAGGGTCAGGGGAGGCTACACCTTC. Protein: CASSSDRVRGGYTF.

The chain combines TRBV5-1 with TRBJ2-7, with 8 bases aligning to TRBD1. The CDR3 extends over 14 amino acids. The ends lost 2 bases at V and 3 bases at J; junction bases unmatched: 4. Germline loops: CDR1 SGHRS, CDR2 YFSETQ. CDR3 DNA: TGCGCCAGCAGCTTAACCGGACAGGGCTACGAGCAGTACTTC. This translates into CASSLTGQGYEQYF.

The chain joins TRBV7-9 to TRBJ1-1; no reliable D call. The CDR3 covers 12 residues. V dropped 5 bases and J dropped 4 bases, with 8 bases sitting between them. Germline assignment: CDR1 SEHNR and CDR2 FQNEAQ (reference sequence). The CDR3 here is CASSGVGTEAFF. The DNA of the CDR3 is TGTGCCAGCAGCGGAGTTGGCACTGAAGCTTTCTTT.

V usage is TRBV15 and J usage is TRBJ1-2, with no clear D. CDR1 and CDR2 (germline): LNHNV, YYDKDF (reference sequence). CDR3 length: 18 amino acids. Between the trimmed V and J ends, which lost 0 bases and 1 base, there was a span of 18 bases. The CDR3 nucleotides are TGTGCCACCAGCAGAGATCTAGAGGGTACCAACGTTAACTATGGCTACACCTTC. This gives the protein CATSRDLEGTNVNYGYTF.

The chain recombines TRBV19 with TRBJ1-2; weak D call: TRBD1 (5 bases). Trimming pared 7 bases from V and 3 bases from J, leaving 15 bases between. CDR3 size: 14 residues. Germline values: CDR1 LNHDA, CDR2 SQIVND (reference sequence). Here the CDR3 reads CASTEWGRDYGYTF. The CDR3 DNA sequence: TGTGCCAGTACCGAGTGGGGCAGGGACTATGGCTACACCTTC. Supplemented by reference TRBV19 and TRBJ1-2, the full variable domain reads DGGITQSPKYLFRKEGQNVTLSCEQNLNHDAMYWYRQDPGQGLRLIYYSQIVNDFQKGDIAEGYSVSREKKESFPLTVTSAQKNPTAFYLCASTEWGRDYGYTFGSGTRLTVV.

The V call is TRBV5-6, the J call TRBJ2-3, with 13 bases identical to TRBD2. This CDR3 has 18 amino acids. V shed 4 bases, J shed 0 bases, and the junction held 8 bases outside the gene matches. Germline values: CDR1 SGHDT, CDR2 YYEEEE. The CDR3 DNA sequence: TGTGCCAGCAGCGTGGGACTAGCGGGGAAACCTAGCACAGATACGCAGTATTTT. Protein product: CASSVGLAGKPSTDTQYF.

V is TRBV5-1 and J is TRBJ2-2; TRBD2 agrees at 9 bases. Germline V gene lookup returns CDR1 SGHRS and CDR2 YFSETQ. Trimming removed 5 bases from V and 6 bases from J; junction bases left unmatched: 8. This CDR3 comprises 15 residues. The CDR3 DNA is TGCGCCAGCAGTGCGGGGGGGGCTGATGCCGGGGAGCTGTTTTTT. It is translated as CASSAGGADAGELFF.

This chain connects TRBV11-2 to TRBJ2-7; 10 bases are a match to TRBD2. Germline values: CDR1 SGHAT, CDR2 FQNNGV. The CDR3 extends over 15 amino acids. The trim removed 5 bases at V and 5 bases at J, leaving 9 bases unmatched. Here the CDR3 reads CASSLPGLASHEQYF. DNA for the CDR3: TGTGCCAGCAGCCTGCCGGGACTAGCGTCCCACGAGCAGTACTTC.

CDR3 loop: CASSWQGVGETQYF. The CDR3 coding sequence is TGCGCCAGCAGCTGGCAGGGGGTAGGAGAGACCCAGTACTTC. The chain combines TRBV5-1 with TRBJ2-5; 7 nucleotides agree with TRBD1. CDR3 size: 14 residues. In germline, CDR1 is SGHRS, CDR2 YFSETQ. V lost 3 bases, J lost 4 bases, and 6 bases stayed unmatched.